This T cell receptor (beta chain) was captured by sequencing in a study of T-cell memory formation after mild COVID-19. Overall study: There were largely donor-specific TCR clusters.

TCRdb reanalysed the 5' RACE reads using MiXCR and keeps one entry per CDR3 protein. The repertoire holds some 490,000 distinct CDR3 sequences, 15% to 20% seen once, with about 12% in the top ten. Germline V lookup: CDR1 SGHVS, CDR2 FNYEAQ. The trim removed 1 base at V and 4 bases at J, leaving 3 bases unmatched. The CDR3 runs 14 residues. Points from the study as a whole: A second wave of clones peaked on day 37, and their SARS-CoV-2 specificity went unconfirmed. The pre-infection memory compartment contained some responding clones, suggesting cross-reactive memory joined.

This clonotype was observed at least ten times. Its antigen is currently unknown. This receptor was identified in an adult woman who had mild COVID-19 (a few samples of this study predate the infection). Cell type and time point are not known. The rearrangement links TRBV7-6 to TRBJ1-1, with 7 bases aligning to TRBD1. The sequencing input was PBMCs or a T cell subset sorted from them (not recorded which). In nucleotides, the CDR3 is TGTGCCAGCAGCTTAGGGGCAGGGGGCACTGAAGCTTTCTTT. It yields the protein CASSLGAGGTEAFF.